Sequencing of this T cell receptor beta chain was carried out in a study of T cell responses to AZD1222 COVID-19 vaccine. Study-wide findings and caveats: Most donors were white British and more were female, and clonal diversity was possibly underestimated. With dominance at 160-218 and 743-854, vaccine-associated CD4 TCRs spanned spike. An increase in Spike-specific TCR breadth and depth was observed after two AZD1222 doses. It was only after the peak T cell response that any repertoires were sampled.

CDR1 and CDR2 (germline): KGHSH, LQKENI. This CDR3 comprises 15 residues. V lost 1 base to trimming and J lost 5 bases; unmatched junction nucleotides: 6. With respect to this clone: The antigen is unknown.

Sequenced by immunoSEQ multiplex PCR; TCRdb stores in-frame clones only, minus some. The sample has almost 35,000 clones, less than 90% seen once. The sequence derives from an adult in good health. The sample in question was peripheral blood, obtained on day 0 of AZD1222 vaccination. The rearrangement uses TRBV18 and TRBJ2-7; TRBD1 agrees at 9 bases. In nucleotides, the CDR3 is TGTGCCAGCTCACCACGGGACAGGGACTTCCACGAGCAGTACTTC. Translated, it gives CASSPRDRDFHEQYF.